This T cell receptor beta chain is drawn from a study of T cell repertoires in aging, cancer and after chemotherapy. Study-level information: Donor ages fell into six groups from 30 or younger up to 70 or older.

Rearranged V-D-J TRB sequences were amplified with a mixed TRB-A/B primer pool. TCRdb ran MiXCR on the multiplex PCR reads and lists one entry per CDR3 protein. The profile shows under 3,500 distinct CDR3 sequences, approximately 30% of them singletons. Germline-derived CDR1 and CDR2 are LNHDA and SQIVND (reference sequence). Between the trimmed V and J ends, which lost 9 bases and 0 bases, there was a span of 9 bases. This CDR3 spans 12 amino acids. TCR beta rearrangements were amplified from peripheral blood genomic DNA. Sequencing was done on a sample of blood. The clonotype originates from a human donor in good health. The chain links TRBV19 to TRBJ2-7; D may be TRBD1 or TRBD2 (5 bases each). CDR3 nucleotides: TGTGCCAGCGGGGACGGCTCCTACGAGCAGTACTTC. It translates to CASGDGSYEQYF.